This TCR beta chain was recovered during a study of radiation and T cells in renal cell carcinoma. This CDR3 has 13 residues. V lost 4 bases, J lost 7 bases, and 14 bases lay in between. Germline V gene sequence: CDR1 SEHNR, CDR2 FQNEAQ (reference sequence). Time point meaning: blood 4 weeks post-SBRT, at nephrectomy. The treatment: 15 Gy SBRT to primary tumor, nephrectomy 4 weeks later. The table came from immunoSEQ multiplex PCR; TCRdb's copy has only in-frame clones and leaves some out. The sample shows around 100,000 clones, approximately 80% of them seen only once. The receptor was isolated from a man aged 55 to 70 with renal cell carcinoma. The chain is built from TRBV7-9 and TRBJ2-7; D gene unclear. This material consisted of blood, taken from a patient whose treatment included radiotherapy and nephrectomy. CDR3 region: CASSSAVVGEQYF. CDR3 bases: TGTGCCAGCAGCTCCGCCGTGGTCGGGGAGCAGTACTTC.